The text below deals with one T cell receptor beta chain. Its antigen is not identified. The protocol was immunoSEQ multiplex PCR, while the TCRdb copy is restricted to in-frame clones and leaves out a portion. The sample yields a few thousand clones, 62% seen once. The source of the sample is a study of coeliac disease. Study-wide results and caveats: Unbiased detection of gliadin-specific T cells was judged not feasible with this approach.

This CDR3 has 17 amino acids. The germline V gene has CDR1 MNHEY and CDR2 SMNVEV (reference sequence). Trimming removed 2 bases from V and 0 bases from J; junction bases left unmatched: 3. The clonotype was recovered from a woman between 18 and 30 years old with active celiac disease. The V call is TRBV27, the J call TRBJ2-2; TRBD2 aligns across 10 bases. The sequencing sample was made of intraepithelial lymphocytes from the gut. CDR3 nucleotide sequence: TGTGCCAGCAGTTTAAACAGCGGGAGGGCGAACACCGGGGAGCTGTTTTTT. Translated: CASSLNSGRANTGELFF.